This record covers a single TCR beta chain. Its specificity is unknown. The authors carried out high-throughput sequencing of TCR beta. They applied it to CD8+ and CD4+ T cells obtained from blood. TEMRA cells were FACS-enriched, and CD8+ and CD4+ T cells were isolated negatively. Random-hexamer reverse transcription was applied to roughly 0.5 to 1 ug RNA. TCRdb reprocessed the immunoSEQ multiplex PCR reads with MiXCR, giving one entry per CDR3 protein. The repertoire holds nearly 200,000 distinct CDR3 sequences, with around 96% as singletons. This specimen comes from a study of CD8 T cells in Susac syndrome. Study-level points and caveats: The authors acknowledged that the study's TCR sequencing and HLA analysis involved relatively few individuals.

This TCR was recovered from a human donor with multiple sclerosis. Sequencing used CD4+ T cells from PBMCs.

DNA for the CDR3: TGTGCCACCAGCAGAGGGGACAGGGGGCCACCCCTCCACTTT. It yields the protein CATSRGDRGPPLHF. V gene TRBV15 combines with J gene TRBJ1-6; 12 nucleotides match TRBD1. The germline gives CDR1 LNHNV, CDR2 YYDKDF (reference sequence). The V segment lost 1 base and the J segment 11 bases; nucleotides outside the gene matches: 0. The CDR3 loop spans 14 amino acids. Filled out from reference TRBV15 and TRBJ1-6, the complete variable domain reads DAMVIQNPRYQVTQFGKPVTLSCSQTLNHNVMYWYQQKSSQAPKLLFHYYDKDFNNEADTPDNFQSRRPNTSFCFLDIRSPGLGDTAMYLCATSRGDRGPPLHFGNGTRLTVT.